The source of this T cell receptor beta chain is a study of blood T cell repertoires in COVID-19 (dated by TCRdb to about 2020). With regard to the full study: The collaborator samples originated in the United States, Italy and Spain and spanned the acute and convalescent phases of COVID-19. The prospective study material was composed of cDNA or gDNA derived from T cells, B-cell-depleted T cells, or PBMCs. Subjects who had been exposed to COVID-19, were actively infected with it, or had recovered from it provided the deeply sampled blood TCRbeta repertoires that made up the dataset. The repertoires were released in a freely available public database intended as a resource for research on the immune response to SARS-CoV-2. Samples came from the ongoing ImmuneRACE study (first 160 participants) plus 1,254 subjects from 6 global collaborators. Sample metadata almost always included a de-identified subject ID, COVID-19 status, age in years and sex. HLA class I and class II types, where available, came from metadata supplied by the sample provider rather than from assay-based typing.

The immunoSEQ Assay, a bias-controlled multiplex PCR, was used to amplify TCRbeta CDR3 regions from genomic DNA. The study's processing was this. Nucleated cell counts per sample were estimated from amplification of reference gene primers within the assay. Sequence reads were collapsed and filtered to measure the absolute abundance of every unique TCRbeta CDR3 rearrangement. For each sample, productive Simpson clonality was calculated as the square root of Simpson's diversity index over productive rearrangements. TCRdb retrieved this table from immuneACCESS and kept in-frame rearrangements only. Not all clones are present; in checked studies, unresolved V genes account for under half, and no reason is known for the remainder. D and trimming come from the DNA, and the V and J calls and clone size come from that table. In all, the sample holds 55,000 to 90,000 clones, and 70% to 90% of those were seen once. The top ten clones comprise about 1.4% of the sample.

General study outcomes and caveats: Clinical and demographic metadata were provided uncurated, with the amount varying by source and participant.

Whole blood was collected in K2EDTA tubes by collaborating institutions according to the institutions' own protocols. For TCRbeta analysis, collaborators shipped samples in one of three forms: frozen whole blood, isolated PBMCs, or DNA extracted from either of those sample types. Including cysteine and phenylalanine, the CDR3 has 8 amino acids. The retained sequence is limited to the CDR3, 24 bases, with the frame set at the first base. Note on this clone: Its antigen is unknown. No base-level quality is on record; no much larger clone is a single base apart.

Sequenced: peripheral blood. The source is a human donor in a cohort sampled during active COVID-19. The sequence is built from TRBV12-2 and TRBJ2-4; the DNA was not used to check the table's D call, TRBD2. TRBV12-2 is an annotated pseudogene. CDR3 loop: CASRSREF. The sequenced DNA is TGTGCAAGTCGCTCCCGAGAGTTC.